This TCR beta chain was recovered during a study of CXCR3-negative and CXCR3-positive naive CD8 T cells. Carrying UMI labels, the TRB cDNA libraries were prepared through 5' RACE. No DNA is given; TCRdb re-called the 5' RACE reads and lists each CDR3 protein once. This sample's clone table lists about 63,000 distinct CDR3 sequences. Worth noting for this clonotype: The antigen remains undetermined.

CDR1 and CDR2 from the germline V gene are MDHEN and SYDVKM. There are 15 residues in the CDR3. Overall study results and limits: More hydrophobic TRB CDR3s occurred in CXCR3-positive than in CXCR3-negative naive cells.

The rearrangement uses TRBV28 and TRBJ2-7. Material for sequencing was naive CXCR3+ CD8+ T cells from blood. Subset in this sample: CD45RO-CCR7+CD27+CD95- naive CD8+ T cells expressing CXCR3 (TNR3+). The sequence was collected from a human donor in good health. Some clones in this sample may be carry-over from other donors' samples. CDR3 sequence: CASSLGLGRVYEQYF.